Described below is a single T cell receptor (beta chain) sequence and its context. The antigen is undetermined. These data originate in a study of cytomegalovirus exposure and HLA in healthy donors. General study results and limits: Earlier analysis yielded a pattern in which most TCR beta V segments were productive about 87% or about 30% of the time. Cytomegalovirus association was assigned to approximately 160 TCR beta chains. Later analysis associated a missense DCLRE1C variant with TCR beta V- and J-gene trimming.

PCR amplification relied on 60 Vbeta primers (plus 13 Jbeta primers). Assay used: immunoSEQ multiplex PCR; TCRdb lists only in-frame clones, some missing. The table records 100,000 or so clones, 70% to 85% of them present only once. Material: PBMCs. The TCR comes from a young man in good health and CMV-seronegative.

CDR3 amino acids: CASSTSGRDGELFF. The CDR3, as DNA: TGTGCCAGCAGCACTAGCGGGAGGGACGGGGAGCTGTTTTTT. The rearrangement links TRBV7-2 to TRBJ2-2; 13 bases are shared with TRBD2. Germline loops: CDR1 SGHTA, CDR2 FQGNSA. The ends lost 5 bases at V and 7 bases at J; junction bases unmatched: 1. The length of the CDR3 is 14 residues.